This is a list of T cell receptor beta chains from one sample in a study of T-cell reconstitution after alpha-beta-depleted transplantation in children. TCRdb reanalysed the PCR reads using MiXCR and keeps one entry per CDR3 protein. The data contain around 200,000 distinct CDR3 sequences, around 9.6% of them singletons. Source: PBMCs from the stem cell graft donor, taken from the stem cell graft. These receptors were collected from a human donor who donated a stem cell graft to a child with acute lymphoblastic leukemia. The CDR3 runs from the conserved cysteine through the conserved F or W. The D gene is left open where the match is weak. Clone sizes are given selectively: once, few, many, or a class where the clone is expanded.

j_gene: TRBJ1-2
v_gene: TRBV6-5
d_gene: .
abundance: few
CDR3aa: CASSYGVTDNYGYTF
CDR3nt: TGTGCCAGCAGTTACGGTGTGACCGACAACTATGGCTACACCTTC

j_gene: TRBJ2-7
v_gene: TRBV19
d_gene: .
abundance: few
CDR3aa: CASSTLRRNSYEQYF
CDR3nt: TGTGCCAGTAGTACTCTACGACGGAACTCCTACGAGCAGTACTTC

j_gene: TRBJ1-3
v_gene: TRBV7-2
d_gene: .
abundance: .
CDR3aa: CASSLGPPVSGNTIYF
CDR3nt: TGTGCCAGCAGCCTAGGGCCACCCGTCTCTGGAAACACCATATATTTT

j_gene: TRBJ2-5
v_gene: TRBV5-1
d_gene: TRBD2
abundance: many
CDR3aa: CASRQSTSGYQETQYF
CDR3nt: TGCGCCAGCAGGCAGTCCACTAGCGGCTATCAAGAGACCCAGTACTTC

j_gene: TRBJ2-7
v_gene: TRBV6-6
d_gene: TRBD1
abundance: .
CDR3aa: CASSLTGVEQYF
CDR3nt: TGTGCCAGCAGCCTTACAGGGGTCGAGCAGTACTTC

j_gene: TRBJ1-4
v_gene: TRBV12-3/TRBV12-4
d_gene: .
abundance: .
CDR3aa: CASSFRAGDNEKLFF
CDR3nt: TGTGCCAGCAGTTTCCGGGCAGGGGATAATGAAAAACTGTTTTTT

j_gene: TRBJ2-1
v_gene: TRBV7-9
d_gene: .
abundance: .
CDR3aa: CASSEQGNSYNEQFF
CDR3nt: TGTGCCAGCAGCGAACAGGGTAACTCCTACAATGAGCAGTTCTTC

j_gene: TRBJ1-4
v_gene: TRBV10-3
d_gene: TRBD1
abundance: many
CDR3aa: CAIRGTGGGEKLFF
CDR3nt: TGTGCCATCAGGGGGACAGGGGGCGGTGAAAAACTGTTTTTT

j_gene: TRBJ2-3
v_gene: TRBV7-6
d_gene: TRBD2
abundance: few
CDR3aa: CASSPMTSGGAGDTQYF
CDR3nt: TGTGCCAGCAGCCCAATGACTAGCGGGGGGGCCGGAGATACGCAGTATTTT

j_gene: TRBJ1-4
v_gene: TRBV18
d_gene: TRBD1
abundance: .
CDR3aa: CASSPTGQASNEKLFF
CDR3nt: TGTGCCAGCTCACCTACGGGACAGGCTAGTAATGAAAAACTGTTTTTT

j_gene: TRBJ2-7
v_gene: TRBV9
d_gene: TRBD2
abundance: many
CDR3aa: CASSKSGTSSYEQYF
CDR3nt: TGTGCCAGCAGCAAATCCGGGACTAGCTCCTACGAGCAGTACTTC

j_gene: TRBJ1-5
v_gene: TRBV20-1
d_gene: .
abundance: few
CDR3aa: CSASSGNSNQPQHF
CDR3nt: TGCAGTGCTAGTTCCGGAAATAGCAATCAGCCCCAGCATTTT

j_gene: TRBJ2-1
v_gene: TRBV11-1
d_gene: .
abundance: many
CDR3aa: CASSTDQWSSYNEQFF
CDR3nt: TGTGCCAGCAGCACAGACCAGTGGAGCTCCTACAATGAGCAGTTCTTC

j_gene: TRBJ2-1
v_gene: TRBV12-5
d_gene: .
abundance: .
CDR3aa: CASGLGGGGYNEQFF
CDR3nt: TGTGCTAGTGGCCTTGGGGGGGGCGGGTACAATGAGCAGTTCTTC

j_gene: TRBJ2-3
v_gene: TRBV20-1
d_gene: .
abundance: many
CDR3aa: CSAPSPRSSTDTQYF
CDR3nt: TGCAGTGCTCCATCCCCGCGGTCCTCCACAGATACGCAGTATTTT

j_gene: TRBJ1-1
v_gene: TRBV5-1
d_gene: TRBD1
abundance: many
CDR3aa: CASSSLGQGDTEAFF
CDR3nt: TGCGCCAGCAGCTCCCTCGGACAGGGCGACACTGAAGCTTTCTTT

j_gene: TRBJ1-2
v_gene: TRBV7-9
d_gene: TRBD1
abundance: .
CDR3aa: CASSSGTGTNYGYTF
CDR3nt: TGTGCCAGCAGCTCAGGGACAGGGACTAACTATGGCTACACCTTC

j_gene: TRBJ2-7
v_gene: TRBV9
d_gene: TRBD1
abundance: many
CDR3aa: CASSRQGTAYEQYF
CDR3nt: TGTGCCAGCAGCCGGCAAGGGACAGCCTACGAGCAGTACTTC

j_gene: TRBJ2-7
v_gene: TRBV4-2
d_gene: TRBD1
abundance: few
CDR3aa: CASSQHSTGGGYEQYF
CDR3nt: TGTGCCAGCAGCCAACATTCGACAGGGGGGGGCTACGAGCAGTACTTC

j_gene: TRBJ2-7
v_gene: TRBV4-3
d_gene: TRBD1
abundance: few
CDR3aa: CASSRQTGDSYEQYF
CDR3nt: TGCGCCAGCAGCCGACAGACAGGGGACTCCTACGAGCAGTACTTC

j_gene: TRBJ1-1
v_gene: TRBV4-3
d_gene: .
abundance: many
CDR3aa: CASSLSGRNTEAFF
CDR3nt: TGCGCCAGCAGCCTATCGGGGCGGAACACTGAAGCTTTCTTT

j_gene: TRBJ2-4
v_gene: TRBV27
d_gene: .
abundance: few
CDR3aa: CASSLSSGAGNIQYF
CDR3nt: TGTGCCAGCAGTTTATCTTCAGGGGCCGGAAACATTCAGTACTTC

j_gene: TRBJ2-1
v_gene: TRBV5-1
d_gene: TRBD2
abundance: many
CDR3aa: CASSLGLATYNEQFF
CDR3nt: TGCGCCAGCAGCCTGGGACTAGCGACCTACAATGAGCAGTTCTTC

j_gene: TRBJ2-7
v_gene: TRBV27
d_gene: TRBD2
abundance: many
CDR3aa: CASSLGSAGGYEQYF
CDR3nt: TGTGCCAGCAGTTTAGGTTCAGCGGGGGGATACGAGCAGTACTTC

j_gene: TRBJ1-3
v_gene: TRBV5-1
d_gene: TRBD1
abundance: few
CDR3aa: CASSPTGVPGNTIYF
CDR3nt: TGCGCCAGCAGCCCTACAGGGGTACCTGGAAACACCATATATTTT

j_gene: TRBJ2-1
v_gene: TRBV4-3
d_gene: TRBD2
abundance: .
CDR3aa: CASSQLPTSGVLYNEQFF
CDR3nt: TGCGCCAGCAGCCAACTCCCGACTAGCGGGGTACTCTACAATGAGCAGTTCTTC

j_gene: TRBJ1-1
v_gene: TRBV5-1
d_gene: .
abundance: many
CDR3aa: CASSLDRGSTEAFF
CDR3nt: TGCGCCAGCAGCTTGGATCGGGGGAGCACTGAAGCTTTCTTT

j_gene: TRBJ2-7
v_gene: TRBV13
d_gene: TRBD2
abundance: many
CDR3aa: CASKGLAASYEQYF
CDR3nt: TGTGCCAGCAAGGGACTAGCGGCATCCTACGAGCAGTACTTC

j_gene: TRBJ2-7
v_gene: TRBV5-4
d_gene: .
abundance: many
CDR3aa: CASSFRGGFSREQYF
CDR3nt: TGTGCCAGCAGCTTCCGTGGGGGGTTCTCTCGTGAGCAGTACTTC

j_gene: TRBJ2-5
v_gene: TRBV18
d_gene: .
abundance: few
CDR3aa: CASSSTGYQETQYF
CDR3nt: TGTGCCAGCTCATCGACAGGTTACCAAGAGACCCAGTACTTC

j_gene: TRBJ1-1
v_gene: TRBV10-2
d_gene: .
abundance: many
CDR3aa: CASSLPGANTEAFF
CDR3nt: TGCGCCAGCTCCCTCCCGGGAGCGAACACTGAAGCTTTCTTT

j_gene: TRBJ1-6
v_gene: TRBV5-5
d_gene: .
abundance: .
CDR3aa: CASSSGGGYNSPLHF
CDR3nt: TGTGCCAGCAGCTCGGGTGGGGGCTATAATTCACCCCTCCACTTT

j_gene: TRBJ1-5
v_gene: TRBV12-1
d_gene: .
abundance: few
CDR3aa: CASSRPGTWDFGHQPQHF
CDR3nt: TGTGCCAGCAGCCGACCCGGGACATGGGACTTCGGACATCAGCCCCAGCATTTT

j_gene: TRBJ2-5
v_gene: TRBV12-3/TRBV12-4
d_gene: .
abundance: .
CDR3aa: CASRRWGDNQETQYF
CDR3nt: TGTGCCAGCAGACGCTGGGGGGACAATCAAGAGACCCAGTACTTC

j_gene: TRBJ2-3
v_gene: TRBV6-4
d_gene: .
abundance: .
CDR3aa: CASSGLGGSNTDTQYF
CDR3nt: TGTGCCAGCAGTGGTTTAGGGGGATCGAACACAGATACGCAGTATTTT

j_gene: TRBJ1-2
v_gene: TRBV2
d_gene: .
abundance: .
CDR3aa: CASSEGAVTNYGYTF
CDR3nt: TGTGCCAGCAGTGAAGGGGCAGTAACTAACTATGGCTACACCTTC

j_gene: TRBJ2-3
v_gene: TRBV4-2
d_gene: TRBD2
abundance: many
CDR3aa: CASSPPSGGSTDTQYF
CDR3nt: TGTGCCAGCAGCCCACCTAGCGGGGGGAGCACAGATACGCAGTATTTT

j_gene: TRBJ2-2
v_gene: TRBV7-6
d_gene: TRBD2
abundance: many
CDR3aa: CASSSTSGGAFGELFF
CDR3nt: TGTGCCAGCAGCTCCACTAGCGGGGGGGCCTTCGGGGAGCTGTTTTTT

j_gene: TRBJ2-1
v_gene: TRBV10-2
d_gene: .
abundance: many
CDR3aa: CASSEPGINNEQFF
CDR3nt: TGCGCCAGCAGTGAGCCAGGGATTAACAATGAGCAGTTCTTC

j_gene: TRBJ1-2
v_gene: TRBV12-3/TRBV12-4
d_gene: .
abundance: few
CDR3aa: CASRQGPGYTF
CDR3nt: TGTGCCAGCAGACAGGGTCCTGGCTACACCTTC